These 16 T cell receptor beta chains were sequenced from one sample in a study of OX40 agonist ivuxolimab in advanced cancers. Repertoires were generated with immunoSEQ multiplex PCR, while TCRdb's copy carries only in-frame clones and drops some. The sample has around 65,000 clones, over 75% seen once; the top ten hold more than 5%. The material sequenced was CD4+ or CD8+ T cells sorted from blood, taken in a trial of the OX40 agonist ivuxolimab. These receptor sequences come from an adult with an advanced solid tumor such as melanoma, head and neck, liver or kidney cancer.

Turning to this clone: At the DNA level, this CDR3 is encoded by other sequences in the same sample as well. The chain recombines TRBV5-1 with TRBJ2-1, with 12 nucleotides matching TRBD2. The CDR3 consists of 16 residues. Trimming removed 4 bases from V and 2 bases from J; junction bases left unmatched: 4. Germline V gene data show CDR1 as SGHRS and CDR2 as YFSETQ. The CDR3: CASSPRTSGTYNEQFF. CDR3 DNA: TGCGCCAGCAGCCCACGGACTAGCGGGACCTACAATGAGCAGTTCTTC.

The V call is TRBV18, the J call TRBJ1-4, with D tentatively TRBD1 (5 bases). CDR3 size: 14 residues. The V end was cut by 5 bases, the J end by 7 bases, with 14 bases between. Germline V CDR1 and CDR2: KGHSH, LQKENI. CDR3 sequence reads: CASSDQGGGEKLFF. In nucleotides, the CDR3 is TGTGCCAGCTCAGATCAGGGTGGAGGTGAAAAACTGTTTTTT.

This chain uses TRBV4-1 with TRBJ2-2, with D possibly TRBD1 on 5 matching bases. V was clipped by 2 bases and J by 1 base, with 5 bases between them. Germline V gives CDR1 MGHRA, CDR2 YSYEKL. The CDR3 covers 14 residues. The CDR3 here is CASSQQGNTGELFF. The CDR3 nucleotides read TGCGCCAGCAGCCAACAGGGGAACACCGGGGAGCTGTTTTTT.

The genes are TRBV2 and TRBJ2-7, with TRBD2 identical over 14 bases. CDR1 is SNHLY, CDR2 FYNNEI, per germline. The CDR3 is 16 residues long. Trimming removed 3 bases from V and 13 bases from J; junction bases left unmatched: 14. DNA of the CDR3: TGTGCCAGCAGTGAGGGCCTCGGGACTAGCGGGGGACGTGGATACTTC. This translates into CASSEGLGTSGGRGYF.

The rearrangement uses TRBV18 and TRBJ1-2; D uncertain. The V and J ends lost 2 bases and 4 bases respectively, with 14 bases between them. The germline CDR1 and CDR2 sequences are KGHSH and LQKENI. The CDR3 has 15 residues. For the CDR3, the DNA is TGTGCCAGCTCACCAGACCGAGGTACGGTCTATGGCTACACCTTC. Its translation: CASSPDRGTVYGYTF.

V is TRBV20-1 and J is TRBJ1-2; D gene ambiguous. This CDR3 has 11 amino acids. V was cut by 5 bases and J by 5 bases, with 9 bases left in between. The V gene's germline CDR1 is DFQATT and CDR2 SNEGSKA (reference sequence). Here the CDR3 reads CSAPNLYGYTF. In DNA form, the CDR3 reads TGCAGTGCTCCTAACTTATATGGCTACACCTTC.

The chain employs TRBV7-9 and TRBJ1-3; D may be TRBD1 (5 bases). This CDR3 has 14 amino acids. The ends were cut back, 6 bases at V and 2 bases at J, with 11 bases in the middle. Germline values: CDR1 SEHNR, CDR2 FQNEAQ (reference sequence). As DNA, the CDR3 is TGTGCCAGCAGTCGCCAGGGAGCTGGAAACACCATATATTTT. Protein: CASSRQGAGNTIYF.

The V call is TRBV19, the J call TRBJ1-2, with TRBD1 matching over 11 bases. This CDR3 region has 16 residues. J was trimmed by 10 bases and V by 5 bases; bases with no gene match: 15. Per germline, CDR1 LNHDA and CDR2 SQIVND (reference sequence). The CDR3 loop is CASSSWTGGVSSDYTF. In nucleotides, the CDR3 is TGTGCCAGTAGTTCATGGACAGGGGGCGTTTCTTCGGACTACACCTTC. The entire variable domain, with the rest obtained from reference TRBV19 and TRBJ1-2, is as follows: DGGITQSPKYLFRKEGQNVTLSCEQNLNHDAMYWYRQDPGQGLRLIYYSQIVNDFQKGDIAEGYSVSREKKESFPLTVTSAQKNPTAFYLCASSSWTGGVSSDYTFGSGTRLTVV.

The rearrangement links TRBV2 to TRBJ2-2; the D is unclear. The germline V gene encodes CDR1 SNHLY and CDR2 FYNNEI. This CDR3 has 16 residues. The V and J ends lost 0 bases and 6 bases respectively, with 14 bases between them. Here the CDR3 reads CASSEASYTQAGELFF. CDR3 DNA: TGTGCCAGCAGTGAAGCAAGCTACACCCAGGCCGGGGAGCTGTTTTTT.

This clone was observed a single time. The chain couples TRBV28 to TRBJ2-7, with a tentative D call TRBD1 (5 bases). The CDR3 covers 12 residues. Trimming shortened V by 1 base and J by 6 bases, and 7 bases separated the two germline ends. Germline lookup yields CDR1 MDHEN and CDR2 SYDVKM. The CDR3 DNA follows: TGTGCCAGCAGTTTATTGGGGCGCGAGCAGTACTTC. This encodes CASSLLGREQYF.

In DNA, the CDR3 is TGTGCCAGCAGCTTAGTTCGGACTGAAGCTTTCTTT. Its translation is CASSLVRTEAFF. The J gene is TRBJ1-1, the V gene TRBV7-2; D gene uncertain. V lost 1 base and J lost 5, with 5 bases in between. The germline V gene encodes CDR1 SGHTA and CDR2 FQGNSA. The CDR3 spans 12 residues.

V gene TRBV27 combines with J gene TRBJ1-5; no clear D. Germline values: CDR1 MNHEY, CDR2 SMNVEV (reference sequence). The CDR3 is made up of 13 amino acids. Deletions cut 3 bases from V and 1 base from J, with 4 bases between. CDR3 bases: TGTGCCAGCAGTTTTAACAGCAATCAGCCCCAGCATTTT. It is translated as CASSFNSNQPQHF.

The genes are TRBV5-8 and TRBJ1-2; a possible D gene is TRBD1 (5 bases). V was cut by 0 bases and J by 4 bases, with 13 bases left in between. The CDR3 contains 15 residues. Per the germline V gene, CDR1 is SGHTS and CDR2 is YDEGEE. As DNA, the CDR3 is TGTGCCAGCAGCTTGGGTGGGGGAGCGGCCTATGGCTACACCTTC. Its protein product is CASSLGGGAAYGYTF.

The chain couples TRBV10-3 to TRBJ2-7, with TRBD2 identical over 12 bases. Per germline, CDR1 ENHRY and CDR2 SYGVKD. This CDR3 has 14 residues. V shed 6 bases and J 3 bases; nucleotides not matched to a gene: 3. CDR3 bases: TGTGCCATCAGCGGACTAGCGGGAATCTACGAGCAGTACTTC. Translation: CAISGLAGIYEQYF.

Worth noting for this clone: The junction differs from germline at one of its ends, possibly a read error. The rearrangement joins TRBV12-5 to TRBJ1-1; D might be TRBD1 (5 bases). The germline CDR1 and CDR2 sequences are LGHNT and FRNRAP. This CDR3 comprises 12 residues. The CDR3 DNA reads as TGTGCTAGTGGTTCTGAGGACACCGAAGCTTTCTTT. Its translation is CASGSEDTEAFF.

The V call is TRBV5-4, the J call TRBJ1-1; D uncertain. Germline V gene sequence: CDR1 SGHNT, CDR2 YYREEE (reference sequence). V gave up 4 bases and J gave up 4 bases, with 14 bases separating them. The CDR3 loop spans 14 amino acids. CDR3 loop: CASSPGPEGTEAFF. The CDR3 bases are TGTGCCAGCAGCCCAGGCCCCGAGGGCACTGAAGCTTTCTTT. The full variable domain, rest sourced from reference TRBV5-4 and TRBJ1-1, is ETGVTQSPTHLIKTRGQQVTLRCSSQSGHNTVSWYQQALGQGPQFIFQYYREEENGRGNFPPRFSGLQFPNYSSELNVNALELDDSALYLCASSPGPEGTEAFFGQGTRLTVV.